This passage covers 28 T cell receptor beta chains from one sample sequenced in a study of T-cell reconstitution after alpha-beta-depleted transplantation in children (dated by TCRdb to the mid-2010s). General study outcomes and caveats: The frequencies of hyperexpanded clones fell over the following months, and after one year, T-cell counts and TCRbeta diversity were mostly attributed to newly produced T cells.

Library creation used PCR. Sequenced on an Illumina HiSeq 2500. TCR library preparation used molecular barcoding, with unique molecular identifiers applied to normalize quantification of the TCRbeta repertoire. The public reads were run again by TCRdb, first through fastp at Q25 and then through MiXCR, and only productive beta chains were kept. Rows with one shared CDR3 protein collapse into an entry with the most common genes and DNA. This sample gives some 300,000 distinct CDR3 sequences in total; over 7% of them show up just once. Of the sample, approximately 9.6% is held by the ten largest clones. The meaning of the sample's treatment or condition label: allogeneic hematopoietic cell transplantation with graft depleted of TCRalphabeta T cells and CD19 B cells. No cognate antigen is known for these TCRs. This sample comprised peripheral blood, obtained 360 days after TCRalphabeta/CD19-depleted stem cell transplant. These receptors were obtained from a female patient under 10 years old who had a stem cell transplant for Fanconi anemia, so the T cells may come from the graft donor.

The chain employs TRBV11-2 and TRBJ2-7; 8 bases fit TRBD2. CDR1 and CDR2 (germline): SGHAT, FQNNGV. V was pared by 4 bases and J by 6 bases, with 11 bases of the junction left unmatched. This CDR3 region has 15 residues. CDR3 loop: CASSSPRTSSLEQYF. DNA of the CDR3: TGTGCCAGCAGCTCACCCCGGACTAGCTCGCTCGAGCAGTACTTC. The full variable domain, in which reference TRBV11-2 and TRBJ2-7 provide the parts outside the CDR3, is EAGVAQSPRYKIIEKRQSVAFWCNPISGHATLYWYQQILGQGPKLLIQFQNNGVVDDSQLPKDRFSAERLKGVDSTLKIQPAKLEDSAVYLCASSSPRTSSLEQYFGPGTRLTVT.

This clonotype has ten or more counts. The chain links TRBV5-1 to TRBJ1-1; tentatively, D is TRBD1 (5 bases). The germline gives CDR1 SGHRS, CDR2 YFSETQ. V was shortened by 4 bases and J by 1 base, with 8 bases between the two germline ends. The CDR3 consists of 13 residues. In DNA, the CDR3 is TGCGCCAGCAGCCACACAGGGAACACTGAAGCTTTCTTT. Protein product: CASSHTGNTEAFF.

This clonotype was seen many times. This chain uses TRBV12-3 or TRBV12-4 with TRBJ2-7; the match to TRBD1 covers 9 bases. Trimming cost V 2 bases and J 3 bases; bases outside gene matches: 2. The CDR3 loop spans 14 amino acids. CDR3 in amino acids: CASSLRDRDYEQYF. CDR3 DNA sequence: TGTGCCAGCAGTTTACGGGACAGGGACTACGAGCAGTACTTC.

This chain links TRBV6-1 with TRBJ2-7; the D is unclear. The germline V and J ends were trimmed by 7 bases and 1 base, with 14 bases remaining between them. The CDR3 totals 14 residues. Germline V gene data show CDR1 as MNHNS and CDR2 as SASEGT. Here the CDR3 DNA reads TGTGCCAGCAAGCCCGGACGGGCTTCCTACGAGCAGTACTTC. Translation gives CASKPGRASYEQYF.

This clonotype came up a few times. This chain connects TRBV6-2 or TRBV6-3 to TRBJ2-5; unclear D gene. Trimming pared 7 bases from V and 2 bases from J, leaving 11 bases between. Per germline, CDR1 MNHEY and CDR2 SVGEGT. This CDR3 spans 13 amino acids. The CDR3 sequence: CASTMVSQETQYF. CDR3 DNA: TGTGCCAGCACAATGGTTTCTCAAGAGACCCAGTACTTC.

This clonotype was recorded at least ten times. CDR3: CASSPIFSSYNEQFF. The CDR3 DNA is TGTGCCAGCAGTCCGATATTTAGCTCCTACAATGAGCAGTTCTTC. The V call is TRBV6-5, the J call TRBJ2-1; no clear D gene. Germline CDR1 reads MNHEY; CDR2 reads SVGAGI. V was shortened by 5 bases and J by 0 bases, with 11 bases between the two germline ends. The CDR3 sequence is 15 residues long.

The sample holds many counts of this clonotype. This chain uses TRBV12-3 or TRBV12-4 with TRBJ2-7, with D tentatively TRBD2 (6 bases). V was shortened by 6 bases and J by 5 bases, with 17 bases between the two germline ends. The CDR3 length is 14 residues. CDR3 protein: CASSPRERSDEQYF. As DNA, the CDR3 is TGTGCCAGCAGCCCCCGGGAGAGGTCCGACGAGCAGTACTTC.

The chain has TRBV25-1 and TRBJ2-7, with D maybe TRBD2 (5 bases). The CDR3 loop spans 14 amino acids. Trimming pared 7 bases from V and 6 bases from J, leaving 19 bases between. Germline-derived CDR1 and CDR2 are MGHDK and SYGVNS. CDR3 in DNA: TGTGCCAGCAAACACCGGACCGTCGGAGGCGAGCAGTACTTC. Translating it yields CASKHRTVGGEQYF.

In its sample, this clonotype was seen a few times. The genes are TRBV11-1 and TRBJ2-5; 11 bases map to TRBD1. Germline loops: CDR1 SGHAT, CDR2 FQDESV (reference sequence). After removal of 3 bases from V and 4 bases from J, the junction contained 13 bases not matched to a gene. The CDR3 is made up of 18 amino acids. The CDR3 DNA reads as TGTGCCAGCAGCTTTTCGGCGTACCGGGACAGGGGGAGAGAGACCCAGTACTTC. Its translation is CASSFSAYRDRGRETQYF. Combining the CDR3 with reference TRBV11-1 and TRBJ2-5 gives the whole variable domain EAEVAQSPRYKITEKSQAVAFWCDPISGHATLYWYRQILGQGPELLVQFQDESVVDDSQLPKDRFSAERLKGVDSTLKIQPAELGDSAMYLCASSFSAYRDRGRETQYFGPGTRLLVL.

The chain combines TRBV3-1 with TRBJ2-5; a weak D match, TRBD1 (7 bases). Germline V gives CDR1 LGHDT, CDR2 YNNKEL (reference sequence). V was shortened by 4 bases and J by 4 bases, with 25 bases between the two germline ends. The CDR3 length is 18 residues. In DNA, the CDR3 is TGTGCCAGCAGCCCACAAACAAGATTGAGGCAGGGGGGAGAGACCCAGTACTTC. Amino acids: CASSPQTRLRQGGETQYF.

This clonotype has ten or more counts. The chain joins TRBV4-2 to TRBJ1-4, with 8 bases that match TRBD1. CDR1 LGHNA and CDR2 YNFKEQ come from the germline V gene. This CDR3 comprises 16 residues. J was trimmed by 5 bases and V by 0 bases; bases with no gene match: 5. Here the CDR3 DNA reads TGTGCCAGCAGCCAAGATCCGACAGGGGCAAATGAAAAACTGTTTTTT. Encoded protein: CASSQDPTGANEKLFF.

This clonotype was recorded many times. The chain uses TRBV28 and TRBJ1-2; 7 bases are shared with TRBD1. The ends lost 3 bases at V and 7 bases at J; junction bases unmatched: 2. Germline V gene lookup returns CDR1 MDHEN and CDR2 SYDVKM. The CDR3 is 12 residues long. CDR3 nucleotide sequence: TGTGCCAGCAGTTTCACAGGGGCTGGCTACACCTTC. Amino acid sequence: CASSFTGAGYTF.

The chain carries TRBV6-2 or TRBV6-3 and TRBJ1-6; TRBD1 aligns across 10 bases. This CDR3 region has 16 residues. Unmatched junction bases numbered 3, after V lost 2 bases and J lost 5 bases. Germline V gives CDR1 MNHEY, CDR2 SVGEGT. Here the CDR3 reads CASSYRGTGDNSPLHF. CDR3 sequence (DNA): TGTGCCAGCAGTTACCGTGGGACAGGGGATAATTCACCCCTCCACTTT.

This clonotype showed up just a few times. The CDR3 DNA reads TGTGCCAGCAGCGTAGAATACCCGGGCTATAGCAATCAGCCCCAGCATTTT. Its protein product is CASSVEYPGYSNQPQHF. This chain uses TRBV9 with TRBJ1-5, with D unresolved. The germline V gene has CDR1 SGDLS and CDR2 YYNGEE. The CDR3 loop spans 17 amino acids. Between the trimmed V and J ends, which lost 0 bases and 0 bases, there was a span of 13 bases.

This clonotype has at least ten counts. The gene calls are TRBV15 and TRBJ2-7; 10 nucleotides align to TRBD1. Unmatched junction bases numbered 4, after V lost 2 bases and J lost 3 bases. CDR1 and CDR2 (germline): LNHNV, YYDKDF (reference sequence). The CDR3 totals 15 residues. CDR3 in amino acids: CATSRPGQGVYEQYF. CDR3 in DNA: TGTGCCACCAGCAGACCAGGACAGGGGGTCTACGAGCAGTACTTC.

This clonotype has just one count. This chain joins TRBV7-2 and TRBJ2-5, with D tentatively TRBD1 or TRBD2 (5 bases each). CDR1 and CDR2 (germline): SGHTA, FQGNSA. The length of the CDR3 is 15 residues. With 1 base removed from V and 5 bases from J, the gap between germline ends came to 14 bases. CDR3 bases: TGTGCCAGCAGCTTAGGGGCAGGGAGATGGGAGACCCAGTACTTC. It encodes CASSLGAGRWETQYF.

Points on this clonotype: With a much larger clone just one base away, this may be a read error. This sequence joins TRBV5-6 and TRBJ2-3; D perhaps matches TRBD2 (7 bases). Trimming removed 0 bases from V and 2 bases from J, with 16 bases in between. Germline V gives CDR1 SGHDT, CDR2 YYEEEE. This CDR3 is built from 17 residues. CDR3 in amino acids: CASSLAKGGDDTDTQYF. CDR3 in DNA: TGTGCCAGCAGCTTGGCCAAGGGGGGGGACGACACAGATACGCAGTATTTT.

This clonotype was detected a few times. This sequence joins TRBV5-1 and TRBJ1-3; perhaps TRBD1 as D (6 bases). The CDR3 spans 16 residues. Trimming stripped 2 bases from V and 2 bases from J, with 14 bases between. The germline V gene has CDR1 SGHRS and CDR2 YFSETQ. CDR3 sequence (DNA): TGCGCCAGCAGCTTACAGGGAGGAGTCCCTGGAAACACCATATATTTT. Residues: CASSLQGGVPGNTIYF.

The chain uses TRBV12-3 or TRBV12-4 and TRBJ2-3, with 10 bases that match TRBD2. The CDR3 covers 18 residues. J lost 2 bases, V lost 4 bases, and 12 bases had no gene match. The CDR3 nucleotides are TGTGCCAGCAGTTGGGTGGTTTCTAGCGGGGGATACACAGATACGCAGTATTTT. Translating gives CASSWVVSSGGYTDTQYF.

This clonotype was seen at least ten times. In nucleotides, the CDR3 is TGTGCCAGCAGTTTAGACCCGGACAGGGGAAACACCATATATTTT. Translating gives CASSLDPDRGNTIYF. V usage is TRBV28 and J usage is TRBJ1-3, with 7 bases matching TRBD1. Germline V gives CDR1 MDHEN, CDR2 SYDVKM. The CDR3 length is 15 residues. J gave up 4 bases and V 2 bases, and 5 bases lay outside the gene matches.

This clonotype showed up many times. J is TRBJ2-7 and V is TRBV7-2, with 11 bases identical to TRBD1. The CDR3 is 15 residues long. Trimming cost V 1 base and J 3 bases; bases outside gene matches: 2. Germline lookup yields CDR1 SGHTA and CDR2 FQGNSA. CDR3 amino acids: CASSLGTGGVYEQYF. The DNA of the CDR3 is TGTGCCAGCAGCTTAGGGACAGGGGGCGTCTACGAGCAGTACTTC.

At least ten counts were recorded for this clonotype. The gene calls are TRBV21-1 and TRBJ1-6; TRBD1 reflects the table's D call only, with no check against the DNA. TRBV21-1 counts as a pseudogene. This CDR3 contains 15 residues. CDR3 amino acids: CASRLQGARDSPLHF. In nucleotides, the CDR3 is TGTGCCAGCAGGTTACAGGGGGCGCGGGATTCACCCCTCCACTTT.

This clonotype was detected a few times. The gene calls are TRBV21-1 and TRBJ2-7. TRBV21-1 is a pseudogene locus. The CDR3 has 12 residues. The CDR3 DNA sequence: TGTGCCAGCAGCAAAAGACGGAACGAGCAGTACTTC. This codes for CASSKRRNEQYF.

This clonotype was recorded a few times. The chain has TRBV6-1 and TRBJ2-2, with 9 bases matching TRBD1. V was clipped by 5 bases and J by 1 base; unmatched bases: 8. This CDR3 has 17 residues. CDR1 MNHNS and CDR2 SASEGT come from the germline V gene. The CDR3 sequence is CASSPLKTGGNTGELFF. The CDR3 nucleotides read TGTGCCAGCAGTCCTCTCAAGACAGGGGGGAACACCGGGGAGCTGTTTTTT.

This clonotype was detected many times. V usage is TRBV15 and J usage is TRBJ2-1; the D is unclear. Germline CDR1 LNHNV, CDR2 YYDKDF (reference sequence). V was pared by 0 bases and J by 10 bases, with 7 bases between. The CDR3 has 12 amino acids. This CDR3 reads CATSRDRREQFF. The CDR3 DNA is TGTGCCACCAGCAGAGATCGGCGGGAGCAGTTCTTC.

This clonotype turned up a few times. The rearrangement links TRBV27 to TRBJ2-4, with 7 bases lining up with TRBD1. V lost 7 bases to trimming and J lost 7 bases; unmatched junction nucleotides: 13. From germline, CDR1 is MNHEY and CDR2 SMNVEV (reference sequence). This CDR3 spans 15 amino acids. The CDR3 sequence: CASTLSDREGNIQYF. The CDR3 nucleotides read TGTGCCAGCACCCTCTCCGACAGGGAAGGTAACATTCAGTACTTC.

This chain links TRBV7-2 with TRBJ2-3; no clear D gene. V dropped 4 bases and J dropped 0 bases, with 11 bases sitting between them. CDR1 and CDR2 (germline): SGHTA, FQGNSA. This CDR3 has 15 residues. CDR3 sequence: CASSSFIMSTDTQYF. The CDR3 region has the DNA TGTGCCAGCAGCTCCTTCATAATGAGCACAGATACGCAGTATTTT.

This clonotype was seen repeatedly, ten times or more. J is TRBJ2-2 and V is TRBV5-1; a possible D gene is TRBD1 (6 bases). V was pared by 3 bases and J by 5 bases, with 14 bases between. This CDR3 spans 15 amino acids. Germline V lookup: CDR1 SGHRS, CDR2 YFSETQ. Here the CDR3 reads CASSSAQGRTGELFF. Written as DNA, the CDR3 is TGCGCCAGCAGCTCCGCACAGGGTAGGACCGGGGAGCTGTTTTTT.